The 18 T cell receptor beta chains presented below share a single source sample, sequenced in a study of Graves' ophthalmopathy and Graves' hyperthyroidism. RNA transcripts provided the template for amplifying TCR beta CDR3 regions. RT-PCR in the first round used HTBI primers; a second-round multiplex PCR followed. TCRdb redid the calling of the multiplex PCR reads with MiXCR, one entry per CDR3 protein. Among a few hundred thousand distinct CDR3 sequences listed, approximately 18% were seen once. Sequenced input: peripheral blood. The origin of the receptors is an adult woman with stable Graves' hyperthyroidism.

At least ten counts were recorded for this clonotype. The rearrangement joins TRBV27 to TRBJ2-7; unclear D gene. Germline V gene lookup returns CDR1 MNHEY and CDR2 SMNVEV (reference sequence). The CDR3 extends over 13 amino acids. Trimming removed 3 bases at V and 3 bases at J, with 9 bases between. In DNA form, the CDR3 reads TGTGCCAGCAGTTTGCAGGTGGGCTACGAGCAGTACTTC. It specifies CASSLQVGYEQYF.

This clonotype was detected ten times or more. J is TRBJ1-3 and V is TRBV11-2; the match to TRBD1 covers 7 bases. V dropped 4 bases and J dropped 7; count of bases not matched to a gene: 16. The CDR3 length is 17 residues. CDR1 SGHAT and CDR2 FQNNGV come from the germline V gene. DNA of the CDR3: TGTGCCAGCAGCTCCCCGGGTCCGGACAGGCATCGGAACACCATATATTTT. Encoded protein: CASSSPGPDRHRNTIYF.

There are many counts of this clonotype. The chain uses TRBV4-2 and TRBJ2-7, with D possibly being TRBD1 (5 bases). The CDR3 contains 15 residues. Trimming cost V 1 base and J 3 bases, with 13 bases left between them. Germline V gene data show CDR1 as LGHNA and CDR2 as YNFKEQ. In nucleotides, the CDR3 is TGTGCCAGCAGCCAAGTTTTCCCAGGGAACTACGAGCAGTACTTC. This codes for CASSQVFPGNYEQYF.

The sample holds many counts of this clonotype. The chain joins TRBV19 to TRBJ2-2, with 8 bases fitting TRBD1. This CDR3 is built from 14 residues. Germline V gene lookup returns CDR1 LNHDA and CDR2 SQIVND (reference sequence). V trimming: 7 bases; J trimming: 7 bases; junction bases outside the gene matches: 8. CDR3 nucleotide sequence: TGTGCCAGTAAGGCGGCAGGGGGCATCGGGGAGCTGTTTTTT. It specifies CASKAAGGIGELFF.

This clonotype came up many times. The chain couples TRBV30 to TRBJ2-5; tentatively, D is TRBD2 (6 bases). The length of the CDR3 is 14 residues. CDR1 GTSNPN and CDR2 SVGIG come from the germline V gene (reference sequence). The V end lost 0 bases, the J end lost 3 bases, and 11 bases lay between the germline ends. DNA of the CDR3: TGTGCCTGGAGTGTAGTTAGCGGAGAAGAGACCCAGTACTTC. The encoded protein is CAWSVVSGEETQYF.

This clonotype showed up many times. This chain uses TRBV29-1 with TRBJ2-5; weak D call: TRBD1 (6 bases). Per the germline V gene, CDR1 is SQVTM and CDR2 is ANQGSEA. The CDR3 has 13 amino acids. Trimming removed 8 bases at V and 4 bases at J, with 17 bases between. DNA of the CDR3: TGCAGCCTCCCAGGACAGTCGCCAGAGACCCAGTACTTC. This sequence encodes CSLPGQSPETQYF.

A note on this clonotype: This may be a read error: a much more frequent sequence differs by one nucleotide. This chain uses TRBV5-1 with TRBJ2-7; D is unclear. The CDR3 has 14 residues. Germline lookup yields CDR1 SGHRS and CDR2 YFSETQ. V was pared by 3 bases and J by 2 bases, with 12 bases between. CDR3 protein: CASSSRLATYEQYF. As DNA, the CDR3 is TGCGCCAGCAGCTCACGACTGGCAACCTACGAGCAGTACTTC.

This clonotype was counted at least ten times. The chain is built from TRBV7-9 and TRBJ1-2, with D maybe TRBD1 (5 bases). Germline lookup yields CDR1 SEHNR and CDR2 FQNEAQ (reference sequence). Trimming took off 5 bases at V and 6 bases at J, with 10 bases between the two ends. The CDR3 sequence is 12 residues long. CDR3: CASSLDSDGYTF. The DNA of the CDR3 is TGTGCCAGCAGCCTCGACAGTGATGGCTACACCTTC.

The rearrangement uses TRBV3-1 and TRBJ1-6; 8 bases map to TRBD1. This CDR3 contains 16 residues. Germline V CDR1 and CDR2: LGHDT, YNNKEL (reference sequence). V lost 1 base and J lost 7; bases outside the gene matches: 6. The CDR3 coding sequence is TGTGCCAGCAGCCAAGCCGACAGGGGTGACAATTCACCCCTCCACTTT. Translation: CASSQADRGDNSPLHF. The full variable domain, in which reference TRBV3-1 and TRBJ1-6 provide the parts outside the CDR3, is DTAVSQTPKYLVTQMGNDKSIKCEQNLGHDTMYWYKQDSKKFLKIMFSYNNKELIINETVPNRFSPKSPDKAHLNLHINSLELGDSAVYFCASSQADRGDNSPLHFGNGTRLTVT.

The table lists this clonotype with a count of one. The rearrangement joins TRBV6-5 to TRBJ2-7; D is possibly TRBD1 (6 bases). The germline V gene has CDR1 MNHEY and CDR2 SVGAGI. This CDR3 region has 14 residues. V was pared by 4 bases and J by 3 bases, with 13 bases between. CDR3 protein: CASSSWDTLYEQYF. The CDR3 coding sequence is TGTGCCAGCAGTTCCTGGGACACCCTCTACGAGCAGTACTTC.

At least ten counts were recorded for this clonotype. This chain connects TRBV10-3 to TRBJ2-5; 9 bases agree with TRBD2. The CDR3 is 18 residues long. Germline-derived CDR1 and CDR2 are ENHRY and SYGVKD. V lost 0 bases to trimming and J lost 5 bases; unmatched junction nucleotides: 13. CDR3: CAISESGPSLAGRETQYF. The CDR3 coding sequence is TGTGCCATCAGTGAGTCGGGCCCCTCCCTAGCGGGAAGGGAGACCCAGTACTTC.

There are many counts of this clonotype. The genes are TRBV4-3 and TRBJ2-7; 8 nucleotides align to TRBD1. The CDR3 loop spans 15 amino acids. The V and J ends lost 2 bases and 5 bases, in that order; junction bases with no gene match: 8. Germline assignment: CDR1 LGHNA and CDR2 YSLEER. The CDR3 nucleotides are TGCGCCAGCAGCCAAATACAGGGGGTGATCAACGAGCAGTACTTC. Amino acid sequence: CASSQIQGVINEQYF.

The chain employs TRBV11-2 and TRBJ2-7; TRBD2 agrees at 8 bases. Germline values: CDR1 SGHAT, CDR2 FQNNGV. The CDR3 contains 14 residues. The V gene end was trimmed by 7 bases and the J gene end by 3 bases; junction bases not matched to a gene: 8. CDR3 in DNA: TGTGCCAGCAACCCGGGGAGCGGGGGCTACGAGCAGTACTTC. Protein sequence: CASNPGSGGYEQYF.

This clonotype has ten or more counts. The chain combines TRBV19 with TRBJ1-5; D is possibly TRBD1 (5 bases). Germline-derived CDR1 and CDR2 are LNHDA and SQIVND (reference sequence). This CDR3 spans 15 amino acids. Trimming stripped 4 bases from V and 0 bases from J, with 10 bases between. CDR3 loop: CASSKGRISNQPQHF. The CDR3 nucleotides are TGTGCCAGTAGTAAGGGACGGATTAGCAATCAGCCCCAGCATTTT.

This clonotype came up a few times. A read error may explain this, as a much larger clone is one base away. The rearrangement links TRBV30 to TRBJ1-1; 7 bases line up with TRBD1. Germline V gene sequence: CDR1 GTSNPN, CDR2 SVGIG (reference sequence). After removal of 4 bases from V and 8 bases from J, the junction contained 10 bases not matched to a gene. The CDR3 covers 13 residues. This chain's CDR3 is CAWNTWQGDEAFF. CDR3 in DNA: TGTGCCTGGAATACATGGCAGGGGGACGAAGCTTTCTTT.

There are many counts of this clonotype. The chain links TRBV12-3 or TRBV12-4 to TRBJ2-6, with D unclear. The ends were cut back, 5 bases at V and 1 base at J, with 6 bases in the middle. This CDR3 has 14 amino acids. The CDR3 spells CASSPRSGANVLTF. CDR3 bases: TGTGCCAGCAGTCCACGGTCTGGGGCCAACGTCCTGACTTTC.

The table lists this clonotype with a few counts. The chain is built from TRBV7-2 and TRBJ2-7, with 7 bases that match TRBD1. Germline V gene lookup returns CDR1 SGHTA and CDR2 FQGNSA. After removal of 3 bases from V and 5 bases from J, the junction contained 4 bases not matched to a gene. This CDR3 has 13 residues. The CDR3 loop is CASSFGTVNEQYF. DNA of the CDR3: TGTGCCAGCAGCTTTGGGACAGTTAACGAGCAGTACTTC. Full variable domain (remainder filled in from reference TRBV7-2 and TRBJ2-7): GAGVSQSPSNKVTEKGKDVELRCDPISGHTALYWYRQSLGQGLEFLIYFQGNSAPDKSGLPSDRFSAERTGGSVSTLTIQRTQQEDSAVYLCASSFGTVNEQYFGPGTRLTVT.

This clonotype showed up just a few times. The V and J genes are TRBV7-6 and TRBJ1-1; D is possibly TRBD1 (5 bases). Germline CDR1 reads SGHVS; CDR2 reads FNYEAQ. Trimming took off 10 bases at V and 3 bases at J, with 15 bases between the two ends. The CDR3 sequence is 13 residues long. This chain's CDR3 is CATGEGTDTEAFF. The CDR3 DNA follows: TGTGCCACCGGGGAGGGGACCGACACTGAAGCTTTCTTT.